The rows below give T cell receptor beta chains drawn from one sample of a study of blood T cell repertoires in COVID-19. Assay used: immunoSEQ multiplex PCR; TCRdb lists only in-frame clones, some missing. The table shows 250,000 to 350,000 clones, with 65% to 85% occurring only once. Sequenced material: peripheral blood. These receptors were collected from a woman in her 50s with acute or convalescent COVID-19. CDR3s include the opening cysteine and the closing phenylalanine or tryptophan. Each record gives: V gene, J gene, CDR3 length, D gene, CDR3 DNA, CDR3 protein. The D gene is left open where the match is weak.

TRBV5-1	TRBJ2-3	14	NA	TGCGCCAGCAGCGTGGACAGATCCACAGATACGCAGTATTTT	CASSVDRSTDTQYF
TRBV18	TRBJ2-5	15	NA	TGTGCCAGCTCACTTGAGACGCCACCGGGAGAGACCCAGTACTTC	CASSLETPPGETQYF
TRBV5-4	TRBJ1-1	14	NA	TGTGCCAGCAGCAAAACAACAGGGATCACTGAAGCTTTCTTT	CASSKTTGITEAFF
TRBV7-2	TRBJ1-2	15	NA	TGTGCCAGCAGCTTAGCGGGGAGGGGATCTTATGGCTACACCTTC	CASSLAGRGSYGYTF
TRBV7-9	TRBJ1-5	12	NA	TGTGCCACCGGACAGAACGGGCAGCCCCAGCATTTT	CATGQNGQPQHF
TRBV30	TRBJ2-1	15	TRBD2	TGTGCCTGGAGTTACAGCGGGAGTCGATACAATGAGCAGTTCTTC	CAWSYSGSRYNEQFF
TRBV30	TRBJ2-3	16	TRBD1	TGTGCCTGGAGTGTAGAGGCAGGGGGTAGCACAGATACGCAGTATTTT	CAWSVEAGGSTDTQYF
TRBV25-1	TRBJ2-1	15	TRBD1	TGTGCCAGCAGTGAGGACAGGAGCTCCTACAATGAGCAGTTCTTC	CASSEDRSSYNEQFF
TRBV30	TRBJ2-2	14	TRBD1	TGTGCCTGGAAGGGGACAGCTTTTGGCGGGGAGCTGTTTTTT	CAWKGTAFGGELFF
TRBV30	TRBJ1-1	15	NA	TGTGCCTGGAGTCCAGGGGACGCCGGTAACACTGAAGCTTTCTTT	CAWSPGDAGNTEAFF
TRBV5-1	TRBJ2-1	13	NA	TGCGCCAGCAGCTTGACAGGGCGGAATGAGCAGTTCTTC	CASSLTGRNEQFF